The 25 T cell receptor beta chains below come from one sample, sequenced in a study of molecular identifiers for immune sequencing clone quantification. TCRdb called the PCR reads again in MiXCR, with one record for every CDR3 protein. Of about 630,000 distinct CDR3 sequences in the sample, over 25% were seen once. The sequenced sample was naive CD8+ T cells from blood, with Jurkat cell RNA spiked in. Subset in this sample: FACS-sorted CD8+CD4-CCR7+CD45RA+ naive T cells. The receptors originated from a human donor in good health. Some libraries in this study had Jurkat cell RNA spiked in.

A few counts support this clonotype. The rearrangement links TRBV27 to TRBJ1-3, with D tentatively TRBD1 (5 bases). Germline CDR1 is MNHEY and CDR2 is SMNVEV (reference sequence). V lost 6 bases to trimming and J lost 0 bases, with 15 bases between them. The CDR3 has 16 residues. CDR3 in DNA: TGTGCCAGCAGATCCGGGACCCGAAGCTCTGGAAACACCATATATTTT. This codes for CASRSGTRSSGNTIYF.

This clonotype was seen a handful of times. The chain recombines TRBV12-5 with TRBJ1-1; 9 bases agree with TRBD1. The V and J ends lost 4 bases and 4 bases, in that order; junction bases with no gene match: 7. Looked up from germline, CDR1 is LGHNT and CDR2 is FRNRAP. The CDR3 totals 15 residues. CDR3 DNA: TGTGCTAGTGGTTCTACAGGGGGCGTTGGCACTGAAGCTTTCTTT. This codes for CASGSTGGVGTEAFF.

The chain employs TRBV6-2 or TRBV6-3 and TRBJ2-1, with D unresolved. Trimming left V 5 bases short and J 8 bases short, with 7 bases between. Germline CDR1 MNHEY, CDR2 SVGEGT. This CDR3 comprises 11 residues. CDR3 sequence (DNA): TGTGCCAGCAGTCCCCGTGATGAGCAGTTCTTC. Amino acids: CASSPRDEQFF.

For this clonotype: Germline and junction disagree at one end, which may indicate a read error. J is TRBJ1-1 and V is TRBV3-1, with 7 bases matching TRBD1. Germline V gives CDR1 LGHDT, CDR2 YNNKEL (reference sequence). The CDR3 runs to 15 residues. The CDR3 bases are TGTGCCAGCGCAAGATCGGACAGGACCAACACTGAACCTTTCTTT. Translated: CASARSDRTNTEPFF.

This chain connects TRBV29-1 to TRBJ1-1; no firm D call. Trimming stripped 2 bases from V and 5 bases from J, with 6 bases between. Germline assignment: CDR1 SQVTM and CDR2 ANQGSEA. CDR3 length equals 11 residues. This CDR3 is CSVEWGTEAFF. The DNA for the CDR3 is TGCAGCGTTGAATGGGGTACTGAAGCTTTCTTT. The variable domain in full, completed from reference TRBV29-1 and TRBJ1-1, reads SAVISQKPSRDICQRGTSLTIQCQVDSQVTMMFWYRQQPGQSLTLIATANQGSEATYESGFVIDKFPISRPNLTFSTLTVSNMSPEDSSIYLCSVEWGTEAFFGQGTRLTVV.

Note on this clonotype: A much larger clone differs from this one at a single base, so this may be a read error. The chain carries TRBV2 and TRBJ2-5, with 9 bases lining up with TRBD1. With V trimmed by 6 bases and J by 1 base, 6 bases remained unmatched. The CDR3 contains 15 residues. Germline values: CDR1 SNHLY, CDR2 FYNNEI. CDR3 in amino acids: CASRPPGQGQETQYF. The CDR3 DNA follows: TGTGCCAGCAGGCCTCCGGGACAGGGCCAAGAGACCCAGTACTTC.

This clonotype was seen repeatedly, ten times or more. CDR3 sequence: CASSQDSEGPSGNTIYF. CDR3 DNA: TGCGCCAGCAGCCAAGATTCAGAAGGACCCTCTGGAAACACCATATATTTT. The chain carries TRBV4-3 and TRBJ1-3; D remains unclear. Germline V CDR1 and CDR2: LGHNA, YSLEER. V was clipped by 0 bases and J by 0 bases, with 12 bases between them. CDR3 length equals 17 residues.

A note on this clonotype: The junction does not match germline at one end; this may be a read error. This chain joins TRBV20-1 and TRBJ2-2, with a tentative D call TRBD1 (5 bases). Germline V lookup: CDR1 DFQATT, CDR2 SNEGSKA (reference sequence). The CDR3 contains 15 residues. The CDR3 DNA is TGCAGTGCTATTCGTCAGGGTGTTAACACCAGGGAGCTGTTTTTT. Protein product: CSAIRQGVNTRELFF.

The J gene is TRBJ1-1, the V gene TRBV10-2; 8 bases are shared with TRBD1. Germline V gene data show CDR1 as WSHSY and CDR2 as SAAADI. The CDR3 contains 18 residues. V trimming: 3 bases; J trimming: 7 bases; junction bases outside the gene matches: 19. The CDR3 coding sequence is TGCGCCAGCAGTGATGCAACGGCTCGTGCGACAGGGGAACATGAAGCTTTCTTT. This translates into CASSDATARATGEHEAFF.

This clonotype was recorded a few times. This chain connects TRBV3-1 to TRBJ1-1, with unresolved D. Trimming stripped 0 bases from V and 1 base from J, with 12 bases between. Germline-derived CDR1 and CDR2 are LGHDT and YNNKEL (reference sequence). This CDR3 has 16 residues. The CDR3 sequence: CASSQDWVGANTEAFF. In nucleotides, the CDR3 is TGTGCCAGCAGCCAAGATTGGGTAGGAGCGAACACTGAAGCTTTCTTT. Full variable domain (missing parts from reference TRBV3-1 and TRBJ1-1): DTAVSQTPKYLVTQMGNDKSIKCEQNLGHDTMYWYKQDSKKFLKIMFSYNNKELIINETVPNRFSPKSPDKAHLNLHINSLELGDSAVYFCASSQDWVGANTEAFFGQGTRLTVV.

V is TRBV7-9 and J is TRBJ2-5; 10 positions match TRBD1. The J call may be wrong; the DNA end is better matched by TRBJ2-1. Germline lookup yields CDR1 SEHNR and CDR2 FQNEAQ (reference sequence). The CDR3 runs to 16 residues. CDR3 protein: CASSLAGTGAMGTQFF. CDR3 bases: TGTGCCAGCAGCTTAGCAGGGACAGGGGCGATGGGGACCCAGTTCTTC.

The chain employs TRBV7-9 and TRBJ1-2; D is possibly TRBD1 (5 bases). The CDR3 is 13 amino acids. Germline assignment: CDR1 SEHNR and CDR2 FQNEAQ (reference sequence). Trimming cost V 4 bases and J 3 bases, with 9 bases left between them. The CDR3 DNA reads TGTGCCAGCAGCTCGACAGAGGACTATGGCTACACCTTC. This translates into CASSSTEDYGYTF.

The rearrangement links TRBV5-5 to TRBJ2-2; 8 nucleotides align to TRBD1. Germline lookup yields CDR1 SGHKS and CDR2 YYEKEE (reference sequence). The CDR3 consists of 16 residues. The V and J ends lost 3 bases and 3 bases, in that order; junction bases with no gene match: 7. In nucleotides, the CDR3 is TGTGCCAGCAGCTACCGGACAGGGACAGACACCGGGGAGCTGTTTTTT. Protein: CASSYRTGTDTGELFF. The variable domain in full, completed from reference TRBV5-5 and TRBJ2-2, reads DAGVTQSPTHLIKTRGQQVTLRCSPISGHKSVSWYQQVLGQGPQFIFQYYEKEERGRGNFPDRFSARQFPNYSSELNVNALLLGDSALYLCASSYRTGTDTGELFFGEGSRLTVL.

The chain links TRBV11-2 to TRBJ2-7, with TRBD2 identical over 9 bases. The CDR3 covers 18 residues. The J segment lost 2 bases and the V segment lost 7 bases, leaving 18 bases of the junction unmatched. CDR1 and CDR2 (germline): SGHAT, FQNNGV. CDR3 nucleotide sequence: TGTGCCAGCACCGAAATCACAGGACTAGCGAGAGTGGCCTACGAGCAGTACTTC. Encoded protein: CASTEITGLARVAYEQYF.

In this sample, this clonotype turned up many times. The rearrangement joins TRBV4-3 to TRBJ2-7; TRBD2 matches at 8 bases. V lost 0 bases, J lost 6 bases, and 7 bases stayed unmatched. Looked up from germline, CDR1 is LGHNA and CDR2 is YSLEER. The length of the CDR3 is 15 residues. The CDR3 DNA reads TGCGCCAGCAGCCAAGATACGGGAGGGCCGGGCGAGCAGTACTTC. Protein sequence: CASSQDTGGPGEQYF.

This clonotype has a count of ten or more. V gene TRBV4-3 combines with J gene TRBJ2-7; TRBD1 might be the D (6 bases). This CDR3 comprises 14 residues. Germline V gene sequence: CDR1 LGHNA, CDR2 YSLEER. The ends were cut back, 1 base at V and 2 bases at J, with 9 bases in the middle. The CDR3 DNA is TGCGCCAGCAGCCAAGGGGACACCACCTACGAGCAGTACTTC. Its translation is CASSQGDTTYEQYF.

The chain is built from TRBV3-1 and TRBJ2-3; 9 bases are shared with TRBD1. This CDR3 is 17 amino acids long. V trimming: 4 bases; J trimming: 0 bases; junction bases outside the gene matches: 8. Germline V lookup: CDR1 LGHDT, CDR2 YNNKEL (reference sequence). Here the CDR3 DNA reads TGTGCCAGCAGCCCCCGCTGGGACAGGGCGAGCACAGATACGCAGTATTTT. It yields the protein CASSPRWDRASTDTQYF.

This clonotype was found many times. This chain uses TRBV25-1 with TRBJ2-5; no firm D call. V was pared by 4 bases and J by 4 bases, with 4 bases between. Germline-derived CDR1 and CDR2 are MGHDK and SYGVNS. The CDR3 is made up of 11 amino acids. DNA of the CDR3: TGTGCCAGCAGTGTTGCAGAGACCCAGTACTTC. It translates to CASSVAETQYF.

About this clonotype itself: It may be a read error: a sequence one base away is much more abundant. The V and J genes are TRBV4-2 and TRBJ2-3; D might be TRBD2 (7 bases). Germline CDR1 is LGHNA and CDR2 is YNFKEQ. The CDR3 consists of 15 residues. The CDR3 loop reads CASGQDGGAVDTQYF. As DNA, the CDR3 is TGTGCCAGCGGCCAAGATGGGGGGGCAGTAGATACGCAGTATTTT.

This clonotype has a handful of counts. The J gene is TRBJ2-1, the V gene TRBV4-3; D ambiguous. Germline CDR1 LGHNA, CDR2 YSLEER. The CDR3 runs to 16 residues. V lost 0 bases, J lost 4 bases, and 13 bases lay in between. The CDR3 coding sequence is TGCGCCAGCAGCCAAGAACGAGGTCCTGGGTACAATGAGCAGTTCTTC. It translates to CASSQERGPGYNEQFF.

The rearrangement joins TRBV6-2 or TRBV6-3 to TRBJ1-1; D is unclear. The CDR3 is 15 amino acids. V lost 2 bases, J lost 2 bases, and 12 bases lay in between. Looked up from germline, CDR1 is MNHEY and CDR2 is SVGEGT. The CDR3 region has the DNA TGTGCCAGCAGTTACCCTGCTAACAGTAACACTGAAGCTTTCTTT. Translating it yields CASSYPANSNTEAFF.

V and J are TRBV10-3 and TRBJ1-1; D is perhaps TRBD1 (5 bases). The V end lost 0 bases, the J end lost 5 bases, and 13 bases lay between the germline ends. This CDR3 has 15 amino acids. Germline values: CDR1 ENHRY, CDR2 SYGVKD. CDR3 loop: CAISESLQVITEAFF. The CDR3 coding sequence is TGTGCCATCAGTGAGTCCCTACAGGTGATTACTGAAGCTTTCTTT.

Comments on this clonotype: Just one base apart from a much larger clone, this may be a read error. The chain combines TRBV6-2 or TRBV6-3 with TRBJ1-2; tentative D call: TRBD1 (5 bases). V lost 6 bases to trimming and J lost 2 bases, with 10 bases between them. Per the germline V gene, CDR1 is MNHEY and CDR2 is SVGEGT. This CDR3 contains 13 residues. The CDR3 reads CASSPTANYGYTF. The CDR3 coding sequence is TGTGCCAGCAGCCCGACAGCGAACTATGGCTACACCTTC.

Of note for this clonotype: A read error is possible here, since a much larger clone lies one base away. The chain recombines TRBV4-1 with TRBJ2-2; possibly TRBD1 or TRBD2 for D (6 bases each). Germline V gene sequence: CDR1 MGHRA, CDR2 YSYEKL. The CDR3 has 17 residues. Here the CDR3 DNA reads TGCGGCAGCAGCCAAGATTGGATCCAGGGGAGGACCGGGGAGCTGTTTTTT. Translated: CGSSQDWIQGRTGELFF.

The sample holds a few counts of this clonotype. The genes are TRBV4-3 and TRBJ2-1; TRBD2 agrees at 10 bases. Trimming took 3 bases from V and 9 from J; bases not matched to a gene: 8. Germline values: CDR1 LGHNA, CDR2 YSLEER. The CDR3 is 15 amino acids. CDR3: CASSHGLADHSEQFF. Written as DNA, the CDR3 is TGCGCCAGCAGCCACGGACTAGCGGACCACAGTGAGCAGTTCTTC.